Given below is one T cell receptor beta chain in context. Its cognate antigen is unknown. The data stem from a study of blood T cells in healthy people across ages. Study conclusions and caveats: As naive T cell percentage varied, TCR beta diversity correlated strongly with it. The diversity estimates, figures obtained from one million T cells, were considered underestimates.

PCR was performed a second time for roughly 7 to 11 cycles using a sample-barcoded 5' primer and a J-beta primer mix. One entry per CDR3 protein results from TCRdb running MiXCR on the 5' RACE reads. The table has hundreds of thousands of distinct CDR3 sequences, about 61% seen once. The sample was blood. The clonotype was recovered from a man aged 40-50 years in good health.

CDR3 DNA: TGCGCCAGCAGCCCAGAAGGACAGGGTGGAAATTCACCCCTCCACTTT. Translated, it gives CASSPEGQGGNSPLHF. The gene calls are TRBV5-1 and TRBJ1-6; 8 positions match TRBD1. The trim removed 4 bases at V and 7 bases at J, leaving 10 bases unmatched. CDR1 and CDR2 from the germline V gene are SGHRS and YFSETQ. The CDR3 contains 16 residues. The variable domain in full, completed from reference TRBV5-1 and TRBJ1-6, reads KAGVTQTPRYLIKTRGQQVTLSCSPISGHRSVSWYQQTPGQGLQFLFEYFSETQRNKGNFPGRFSGRQFSNSRSEMNVSTLELGDSALYLCASSPEGQGGNSPLHFGNGTRLTVT.